This T cell receptor (beta chain) was obtained from a study of control samples from healthy donors and cancer patients. Germline V gene lookup returns CDR1 MNHEY and CDR2 SMNVEV (reference sequence). The germline V and J ends were trimmed by 3 bases and 1 base, with 16 bases remaining between them. The CDR3 has 18 amino acids. Method: immunoSEQ multiplex PCR; TCRdb's copy keeps in-frame clones and lacks some. The sample holds around 110,000 clones, 85% to 90% seen once. Sequenced sample: PBMCs. This chain connects TRBV27 to TRBJ2-6; the D is unclear. The origin of this receptor is a woman in her 50s with colorectal cancer. The CDR3 is CASSFSATVESGANVLTF. DNA of the CDR3: TGTGCCAGCAGTTTTTCGGCTACGGTGGAATCTGGGGCCAACGTCCTGACTTTC.